Below are 19 T cell receptor beta chains sequenced from a single sample in a study of cytomegalovirus exposure and HLA in healthy donors. Primers: 60 Vbeta forward and 13 Jbeta reverse. Only in-frame clones appear in the TCRdb table, and some are missing; sequencing was by immunoSEQ multiplex PCR. The sample contains 150,000 to 250,000 clones, 75% to 85% of which appear only once. Sequences were obtained from PBMCs. The source of these receptors is a girl under 18 in good health and CMV-seropositive.

The rearrangement joins TRBV7-6 to TRBJ2-1; 12 bases are a match to TRBD2. The J segment lost 4 bases and the V segment lost 5 bases, leaving 6 bases of the junction unmatched. Germline V lookup: CDR1 SGHVS, CDR2 FNYEAQ. This CDR3 spans 16 amino acids. CDR3 sequence reads: CASSITSGGTYNEQFF. Here the CDR3 DNA reads TGTGCCAGCAGCATAACTAGCGGGGGGACTTACAATGAGCAGTTCTTC. Looking up the rest from reference TRBV7-6 and TRBJ2-1 gives the full variable domain: GAGVSQSPRYKVTKRGQDVALRCDPISGHVSLYWYRQALGQGPEFLTYFNYEAQQDKSGLPNDRFSAERPEGSISTLTIQRTEQRDSAMYRCASSITSGGTYNEQFFGPGTRLTVL.

There are a few counts of this clone. CDR3: CASSVGGLAANEQFF. The CDR3 region has the DNA TGTGCCAGCAGCGTAGGGGGACTAGCGGCCAATGAGCAGTTCTTC. J is TRBJ2-1 and V is TRBV9, with 11 bases fitting TRBD2. The CDR3 extends over 15 amino acids. In germline, CDR1 is SGDLS, CDR2 YYNGEE. Trimming cost V 0 bases and J 6 bases; bases outside gene matches: 2.

Only a few counts were recorded for this clone. This sequence joins TRBV11-3 and TRBJ1-1; unclear D gene. Germline CDR1 is SGHNT and CDR2 is YENEEA. V dropped 2 bases and J dropped 0 bases, with 10 bases sitting between them. The CDR3 is made up of 15 amino acids. The CDR3 loop reads CASSLLHTMNTEAFF. CDR3 sequence (DNA): TGTGCCAGCAGCTTACTGCACACCATGAACACTGAAGCTTTCTTT.

The J gene is TRBJ2-7, the V gene TRBV7-9; 7 bases agree with TRBD1. From germline, CDR1 is SEHNR and CDR2 FQNEAQ (reference sequence). The CDR3 spans 13 residues. V shed 6 bases and J 5 bases; nucleotides not matched to a gene: 7. CDR3 DNA sequence: TGTGCCAGCAGTTACACTACAGGGGACGAGCAGTACTTC. As protein: CASSYTTGDEQYF.

The genes are TRBV11-3 and TRBJ2-2, with D unresolved. The CDR3 sequence is 12 residues long. Per germline, CDR1 SGHNT and CDR2 YENEEA. The V end was cut by 1 base, the J end by 7 bases, with 4 bases between. CDR3 sequence reads: CASSLVNGELFF. The DNA for the CDR3 is TGTGCCAGCAGCTTAGTCAACGGGGAGCTGTTTTTT.

This rearrangement joins TRBV11-2 to TRBJ2-5, with 10 bases that match TRBD2. Germline V gene lookup returns CDR1 SGHAT and CDR2 FQNNGV. CDR3 length: 15 amino acids. With 4 bases clipped from V and 2 bases from J, the junction kept 4 bases outside the gene matches. Here the CDR3 reads CASSYTSGAQETQYF. The CDR3 DNA is TGTGCCAGCAGCTACACTAGCGGGGCACAAGAGACCCAGTACTTC.

The chain has TRBV11-3 and TRBJ2-1; 7 bases agree with TRBD2. Germline V gene data show CDR1 as SGHNT and CDR2 as YENEEA. CDR3 length: 18 amino acids. The V and J ends lost 5 bases and 1 base, in that order; junction bases with no gene match: 14. CDR3 protein: CASSQSTGWEGSYNEQFF. CDR3 in DNA: TGTGCCAGCAGCCAAAGCACGGGCTGGGAGGGGTCCTACAATGAGCAGTTCTTC.

The chain combines TRBV7-9 with TRBJ2-7, with 8 bases lining up with TRBD1. The germline gives CDR1 SEHNR, CDR2 FQNEAQ (reference sequence). V trimming: 5 bases; J trimming: 5 bases; junction bases outside the gene matches: 5. The CDR3 runs 13 residues. The CDR3 DNA is TGTGCCAGCAGCCTGGACAGGGCCGACGAGCAGTACTTC. This codes for CASSLDRADEQYF.

The chain recombines TRBV5-1 with TRBJ2-1; D is perhaps TRBD1 (6 bases). The V end lost 9 bases, the J end lost 2 bases, and 12 bases lay between the germline ends. The CDR3 is 13 amino acids. CDR1 SGHRS and CDR2 YFSETQ come from the germline V gene. The CDR3 region is CATRQDPYNEQFF. CDR3 in DNA: TGCGCCACCCGACAGGACCCCTACAATGAGCAGTTCTTC.

J is TRBJ1-4 and V is TRBV7-9; a possible D gene is TRBD1 (6 bases). The CDR3 length is 12 residues. V was trimmed by 7 bases and J by 7 bases, leaving 10 bases between them. Germline V lookup: CDR1 SEHNR, CDR2 FQNEAQ (reference sequence). CDR3 amino acids: CASMGASEKLFF. The CDR3 DNA reads as TGTGCCAGCATGGGGGCATCTGAAAAACTGTTTTTT.

The rearrangement uses TRBV10-1 and TRBJ2-1, with 12 positions matching TRBD1. The CDR3 is 15 residues long. V trimming: 5 bases; J trimming: 10 bases; junction bases outside the gene matches: 9. Germline V lookup: CDR1 WNHNN, CDR2 SYGVQD (reference sequence). The CDR3 DNA is TGCGCCAGCAGTAACGCCGGGACAGGGGGCAAAGAGCAGTTCTTC. This sequence encodes CASSNAGTGGKEQFF.

The chain has TRBV5-1 and TRBJ1-4, with a tentative D call TRBD1 (6 bases). From germline, CDR1 is SGHRS and CDR2 YFSETQ. CDR3 length: 14 residues. Between the trimmed V and J ends, which lost 1 base and 2 bases, there was a span of 6 bases. The DNA for the CDR3 is TGCGCCAGCAGCTTGACAGGGACTAATGAAAAACTGTTTTTT. Protein: CASSLTGTNEKLFF.

About this clone itself: In the same sample, other DNA sequences code for this CDR3. This rearrangement joins TRBV29-1 to TRBJ2-7, with 7 nucleotides matching TRBD1. V lost 3 bases to trimming and J lost 7 bases; unmatched junction nucleotides: 12. CDR3 length equals 14 residues. Germline-derived CDR1 and CDR2 are SQVTM and ANQGSEA. The CDR3 protein is CSVESGRGLGEQYF. CDR3 in DNA: TGCAGCGTTGAGAGCGGCAGGGGGTTAGGAGAGCAGTACTTC.

CDR3 sequence (DNA): TGTGCCAGCAGCCCCGTAGCGGGGTACAATGAGCAGTTCTTC. Translated: CASSPVAGYNEQFF. V is TRBV11-2 and J is TRBJ2-1; 8 nucleotides align to TRBD2. The CDR3 covers 14 residues. CDR1 SGHAT and CDR2 FQNNGV come from the germline V gene. V trimming: 5 bases; J trimming: 4 bases; junction bases outside the gene matches: 4.

The chain has TRBV6-6 and TRBJ2-1; the D gene is possibly TRBD2 (5 bases). Germline V gene sequence: CDR1 MNHNY, CDR2 SVGAGI (reference sequence). The CDR3 runs to 15 residues. V lost 8 bases and J 3 bases, leaving 17 bases between the germline ends. The CDR3 DNA sequence: TGTGCCAGCGGTTCGGAAGCGGCCCGCTACAATGAGCAGTTCTTC. This encodes CASGSEAARYNEQFF.

V usage is TRBV5-1 and J usage is TRBJ2-3, with D hard to call. V lost 4 bases and J lost 4, with 7 bases in between. The CDR3 has 12 residues. The germline gives CDR1 SGHRS, CDR2 YFSETQ. The CDR3: CASSPLSDTQYF. The CDR3 nucleotides are TGCGCCAGCAGCCCCCTTTCAGATACGCAGTATTTT.

This clone was detected only a few times. The V call is TRBV5-5, the J call TRBJ2-7; 7 positions agree with TRBD1. The CDR3 runs 16 residues. CDR1 is SGHKS and CDR2 is YYEKEE in the germline V gene (reference sequence). V lost 0 bases and J lost 0; bases outside the gene matches: 6. The CDR3 DNA reads as TGTGCCAGCAGCTTGGTCGGGACAGCAGCCTCCTACGAGCAGTACTTC. It encodes CASSLVGTAASYEQYF. Full variable domain (missing parts from reference TRBV5-5 and TRBJ2-7): DAGVTQSPTHLIKTRGQQVTLRCSPISGHKSVSWYQQVLGQGPQFIFQYYEKEERGRGNFPDRFSARQFPNYSSELNVNALLLGDSALYLCASSLVGTAASYEQYFGPGTRLTVT.

This clone has a handful of counts. The CDR3 nucleotides are TGTGCCAGCAAATTTATAGAAGTCTCCTACAATGAGCAGTTCTTC. It codes for CASKFIEVSYNEQFF. The chain joins TRBV27 to TRBJ2-1; D uncertain. The germline V and J ends were trimmed by 7 bases and 0 bases, with 13 bases remaining between them. The CDR3 loop spans 15 amino acids. Per the germline V gene, CDR1 is MNHEY and CDR2 is SMNVEV (reference sequence).

This chain connects TRBV6-1 to TRBJ2-2; 8 nucleotides agree with TRBD2. The V and J ends lost 8 bases and 5 bases, in that order; junction bases with no gene match: 4. The CDR3 runs 13 residues. The germline CDR1 and CDR2 sequences are MNHNS and SASEGT. This CDR3 is CASRLASTGELFF. CDR3 bases: TGTGCCAGCCGACTAGCGAGTACCGGGGAGCTGTTTTTT.